This record concerns one TCR beta chain sequence. The antigen is unknown. Unmatched junction bases numbered 5, after V lost 0 bases and J lost 0 bases. CDR1 DFQATT and CDR2 SNEGSKA come from the germline V gene (reference sequence). The CDR3 contains 15 residues. Every donor provided 9.5 to 10 milliliters of peripheral blood. Isolation per sample recovered at least 7 million PBMCs. The sample originates from a study of blood T cells in healthy people across ages. Findings of the study overall: Researchers judged that diversity estimates from one million T cells fell short of true values.

Combining a sample-barcoded 5' primer with a J-beta primer mix, a second PCR ran for roughly 7 to 12 cycles. Researchers report that a template-switch adaptor with 12 random nucleotides tagged each cDNA molecule. TCRdb re-derived calls from the 5' RACE reads in MiXCR, one entry per CDR3 protein. Of approximately 730,000 distinct CDR3 sequences in the sample, 53% were seen once. The sequence was obtained from a man older than 75 in good health. This chain connects TRBV20-1 to TRBJ2-7, with 7 bases aligning to TRBD2. Specimen: blood. The CDR3 here is CSARDLAVSSYEQYF. The CDR3 bases are TGCAGTGCTAGAGATCTAGCGGTAAGCTCCTACGAGCAGTACTTC.